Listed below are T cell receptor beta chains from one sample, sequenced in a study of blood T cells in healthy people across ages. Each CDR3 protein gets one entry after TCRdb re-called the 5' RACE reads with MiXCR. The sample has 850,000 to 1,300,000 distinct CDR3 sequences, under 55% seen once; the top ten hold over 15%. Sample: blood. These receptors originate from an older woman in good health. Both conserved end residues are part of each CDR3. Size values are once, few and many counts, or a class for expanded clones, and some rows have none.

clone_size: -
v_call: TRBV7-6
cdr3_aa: CASSSSGRTGGPGANVLTF

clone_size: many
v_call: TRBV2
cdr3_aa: CASSERGSGRKTYEQYF

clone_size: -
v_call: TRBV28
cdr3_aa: CASSLSSGLGSSTDTQYF

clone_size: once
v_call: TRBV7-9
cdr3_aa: CASSSTRGGIGNEQFF

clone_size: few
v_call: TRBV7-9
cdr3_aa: CASSLGGTGDTEAFF

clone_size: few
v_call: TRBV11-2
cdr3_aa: CASSFAGERQETQYF

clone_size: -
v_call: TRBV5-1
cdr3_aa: CASSFPLRTRTDTQYF

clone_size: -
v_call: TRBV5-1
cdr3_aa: CASSVAGAQKKQYF

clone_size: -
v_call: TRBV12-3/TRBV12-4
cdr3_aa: CASSPTLSNSPLHF

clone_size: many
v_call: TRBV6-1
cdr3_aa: CASSDSLAGAYNEQFF

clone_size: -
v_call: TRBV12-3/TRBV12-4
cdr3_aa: CASSEDYWGRETQYF

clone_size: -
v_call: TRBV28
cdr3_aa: CASSYSLTGFSGYTF

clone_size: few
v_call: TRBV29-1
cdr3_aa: CSVVWSSGSSYNEQFF

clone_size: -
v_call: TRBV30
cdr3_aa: CAWMEDRAHGYTF

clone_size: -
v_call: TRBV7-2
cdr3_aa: CASSFGGRGYNEQFF

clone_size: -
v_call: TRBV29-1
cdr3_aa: CSVGRNTGELFF

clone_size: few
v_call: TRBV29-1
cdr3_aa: CSVSQGLITDTQYF

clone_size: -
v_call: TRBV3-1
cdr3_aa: CASSQGLSGSFNHEQFF

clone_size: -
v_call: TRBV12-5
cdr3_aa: CASALMEGQTQYF

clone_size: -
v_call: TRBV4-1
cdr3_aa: CASSPISTREPYNEQFF

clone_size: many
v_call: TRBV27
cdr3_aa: CASRTGMNGYTF

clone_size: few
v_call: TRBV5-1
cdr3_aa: CASSTGQGTHEQYF

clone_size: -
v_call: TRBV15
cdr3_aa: CAFREQFF

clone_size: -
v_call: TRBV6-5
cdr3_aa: CASSYAGGYNEQFF

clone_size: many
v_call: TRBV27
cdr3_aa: CASSFRTDSYEQYF

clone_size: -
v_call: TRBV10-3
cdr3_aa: CAVSESSGDSPYYGYTF

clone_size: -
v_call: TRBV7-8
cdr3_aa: CASSADTSSTDTQYF

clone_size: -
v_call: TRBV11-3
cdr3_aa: CASSLAGTGAGELFF

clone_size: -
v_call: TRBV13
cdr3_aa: CASSLLAAETQYF

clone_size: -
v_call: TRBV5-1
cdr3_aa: CASSAEGGGEQYF

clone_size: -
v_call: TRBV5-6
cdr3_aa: CASSFRLAGGSTDTQYF

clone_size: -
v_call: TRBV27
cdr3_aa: CASSSSGVYNEQYF

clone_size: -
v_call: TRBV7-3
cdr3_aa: CASSSLVGDGNEQYF

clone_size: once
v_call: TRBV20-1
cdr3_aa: CSARDSGRGRDTQYF

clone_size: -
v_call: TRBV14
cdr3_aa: CASSQGSGSRPDTQYF

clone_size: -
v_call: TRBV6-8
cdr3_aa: CASSCARGMDNEQFF

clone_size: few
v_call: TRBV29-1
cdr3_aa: CSVLPDRAEAFF

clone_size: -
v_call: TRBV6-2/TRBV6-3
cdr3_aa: CASSYAKVQNIQYF

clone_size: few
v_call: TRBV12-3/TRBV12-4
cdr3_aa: CASSLYGTGGYEQYF

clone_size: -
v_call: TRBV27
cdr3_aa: CASSFIAGGSEQFF

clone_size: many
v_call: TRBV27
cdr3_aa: CATGLAGGSAYF

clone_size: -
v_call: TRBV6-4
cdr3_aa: CASSDSRARTYEQYF

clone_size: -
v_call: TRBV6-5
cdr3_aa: CTSTDGGYGYTF

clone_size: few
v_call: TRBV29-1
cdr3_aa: CSAPGGDRQSSYNEQFF

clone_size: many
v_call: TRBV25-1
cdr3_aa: CASRDSGFDLYNEQFF

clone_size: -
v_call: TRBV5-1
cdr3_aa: CASSWGGAAFF

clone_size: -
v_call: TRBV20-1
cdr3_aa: CSAPEAATRYF

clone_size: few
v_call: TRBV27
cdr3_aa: CASSSGTSGNFYEQYF

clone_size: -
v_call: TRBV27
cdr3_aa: CASSLGRYAEQYF

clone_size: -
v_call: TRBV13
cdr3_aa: CASSPSAGETYNEQYF

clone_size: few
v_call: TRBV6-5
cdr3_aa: CASRRTGFNEQFF

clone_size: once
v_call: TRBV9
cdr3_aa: CASSVSRAFF